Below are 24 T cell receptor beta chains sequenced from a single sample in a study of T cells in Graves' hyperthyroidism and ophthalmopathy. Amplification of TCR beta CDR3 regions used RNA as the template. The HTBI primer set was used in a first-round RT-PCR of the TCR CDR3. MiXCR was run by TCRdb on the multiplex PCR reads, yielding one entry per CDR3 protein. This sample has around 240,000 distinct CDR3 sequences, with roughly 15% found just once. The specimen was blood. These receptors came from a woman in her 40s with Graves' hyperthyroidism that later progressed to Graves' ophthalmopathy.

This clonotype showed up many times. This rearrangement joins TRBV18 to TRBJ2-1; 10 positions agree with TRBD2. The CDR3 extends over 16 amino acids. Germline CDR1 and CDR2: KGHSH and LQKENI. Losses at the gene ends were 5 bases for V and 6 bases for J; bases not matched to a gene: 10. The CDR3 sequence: CASSWRGLANLNEQFF. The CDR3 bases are TGTGCCAGCTCATGGAGGGGACTAGCGAATCTCAATGAGCAGTTCTTC. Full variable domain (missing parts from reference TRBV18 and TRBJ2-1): NAGVMQNPRHLVRRRGQEARLRCSPMKGHSHVYWYRQLPEEGLKFMVYLQKENIIDESGMPKERFSAEFPKEGPSILRIQQVVRGDSAAYFCASSWRGLANLNEQFFGPGTRLTVL.

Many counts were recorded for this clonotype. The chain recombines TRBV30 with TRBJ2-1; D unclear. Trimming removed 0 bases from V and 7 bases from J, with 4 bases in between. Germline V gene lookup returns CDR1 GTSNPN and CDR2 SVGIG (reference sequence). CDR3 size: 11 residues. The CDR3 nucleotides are TGTGCCTGGAGTGTAGGGAATGAGCAGTTCTTC. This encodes CAWSVGNEQFF.

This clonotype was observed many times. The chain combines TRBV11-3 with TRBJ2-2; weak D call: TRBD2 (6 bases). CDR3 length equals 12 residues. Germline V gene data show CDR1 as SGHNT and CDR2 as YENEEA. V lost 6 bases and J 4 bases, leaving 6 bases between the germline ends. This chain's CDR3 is CASRGGTGELFF. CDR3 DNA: TGTGCCAGCAGGGGGGGCACCGGGGAGCTGTTTTTT.

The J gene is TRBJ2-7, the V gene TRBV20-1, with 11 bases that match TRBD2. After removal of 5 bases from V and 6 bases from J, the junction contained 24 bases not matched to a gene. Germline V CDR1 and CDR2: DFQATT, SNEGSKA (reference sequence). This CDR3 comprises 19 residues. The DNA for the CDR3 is TGCAGTGCTTTAGCCCCCGGCACTAGCGGGAGTTCAGCTTTCGGCGAGCAGTACTTC. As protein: CSALAPGTSGSSAFGEQYF.

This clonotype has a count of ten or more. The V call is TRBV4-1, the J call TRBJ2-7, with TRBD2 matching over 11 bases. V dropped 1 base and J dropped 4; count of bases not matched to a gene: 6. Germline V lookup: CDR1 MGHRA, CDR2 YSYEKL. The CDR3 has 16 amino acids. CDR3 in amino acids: CASSQGPPSGRYEQYF. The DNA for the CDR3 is TGCGCCAGCAGCCAAGGTCCGCCTAGCGGGAGGTACGAGCAGTACTTC.

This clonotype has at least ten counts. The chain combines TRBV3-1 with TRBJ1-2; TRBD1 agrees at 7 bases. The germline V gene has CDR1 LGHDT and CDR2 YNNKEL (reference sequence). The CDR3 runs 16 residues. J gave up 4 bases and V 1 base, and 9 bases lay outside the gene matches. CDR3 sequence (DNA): TGTGCCAGCAGCCAAGGACCGGCAGGGGGTTCCTATGGCTACACCTTC. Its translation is CASSQGPAGGSYGYTF.

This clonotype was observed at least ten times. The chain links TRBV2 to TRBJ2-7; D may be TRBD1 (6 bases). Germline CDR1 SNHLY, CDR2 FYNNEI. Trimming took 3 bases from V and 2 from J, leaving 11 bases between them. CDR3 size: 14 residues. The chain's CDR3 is CASSERQVTYEQYF. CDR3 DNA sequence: TGTGCCAGCAGTGAGAGACAGGTAACCTACGAGCAGTACTTC.

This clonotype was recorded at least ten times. DNA of the CDR3: TGTGCCAGCAGTCGAGACCCCCTGAGGAGGGACGCCGAGAACACTGAAGCTTTCTTT. Its protein is CASSRDPLRRDAENTEAFF. The rearrangement joins TRBV27 to TRBJ1-1; D is perhaps TRBD1 (5 bases). V was trimmed by 5 bases and J by 1 base, leaving 26 bases between them. CDR1 is MNHEY, CDR2 SMNVEV, per germline (reference sequence). The CDR3 is 19 amino acids.

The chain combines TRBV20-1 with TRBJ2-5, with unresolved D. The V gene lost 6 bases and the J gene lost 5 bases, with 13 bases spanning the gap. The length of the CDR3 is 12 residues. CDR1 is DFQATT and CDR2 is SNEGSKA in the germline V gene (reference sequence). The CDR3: CSAIDLGETQYF. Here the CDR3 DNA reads TGCAGTGCCATTGACCTAGGGGAGACCCAGTACTTC.

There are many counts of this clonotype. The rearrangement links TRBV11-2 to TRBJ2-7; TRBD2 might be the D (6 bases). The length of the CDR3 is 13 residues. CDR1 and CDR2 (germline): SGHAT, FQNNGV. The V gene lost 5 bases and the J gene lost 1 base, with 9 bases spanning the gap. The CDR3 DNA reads TGTGCCAGCAGCGAGGGACTGTCCTACGAGCAGTACTTC. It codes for CASSEGLSYEQYF.

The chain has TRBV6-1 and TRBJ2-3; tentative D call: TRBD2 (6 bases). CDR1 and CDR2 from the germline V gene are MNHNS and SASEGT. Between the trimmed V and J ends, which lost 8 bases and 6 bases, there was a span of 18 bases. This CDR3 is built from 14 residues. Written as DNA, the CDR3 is TGTGCCAGCTCCATGGGCGGGGTCGTTGATACGCAGTATTTT. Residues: CASSMGGVVDTQYF.

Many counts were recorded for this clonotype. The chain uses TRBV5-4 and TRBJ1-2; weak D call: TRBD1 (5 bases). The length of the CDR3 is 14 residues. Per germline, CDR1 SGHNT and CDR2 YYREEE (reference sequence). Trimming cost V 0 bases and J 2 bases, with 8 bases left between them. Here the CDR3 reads CASSLGGTNYGYTF. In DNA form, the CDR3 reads TGTGCCAGCAGCTTGGGGGGGACCAACTATGGCTACACCTTC.

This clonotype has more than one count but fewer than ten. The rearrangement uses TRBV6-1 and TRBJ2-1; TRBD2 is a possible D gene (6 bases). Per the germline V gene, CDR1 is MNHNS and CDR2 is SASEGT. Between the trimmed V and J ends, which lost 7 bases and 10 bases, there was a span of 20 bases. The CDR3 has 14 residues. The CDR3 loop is CASILAKNKDEQFF. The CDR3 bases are TGTGCCAGCATCCTAGCGAAAAACAAGGACGAGCAGTTCTTC.

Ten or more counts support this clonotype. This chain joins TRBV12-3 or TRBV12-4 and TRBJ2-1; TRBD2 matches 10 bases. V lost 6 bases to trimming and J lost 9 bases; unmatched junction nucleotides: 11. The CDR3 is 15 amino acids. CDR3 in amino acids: CASSPGGSGRSEQFF. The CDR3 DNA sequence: TGTGCCAGCAGCCCCGGTGGTAGCGGGAGGAGTGAGCAGTTCTTC.

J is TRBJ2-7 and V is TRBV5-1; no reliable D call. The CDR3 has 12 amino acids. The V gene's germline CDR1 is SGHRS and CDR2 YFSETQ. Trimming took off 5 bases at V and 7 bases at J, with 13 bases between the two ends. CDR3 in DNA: TGCGCCAGCAGACAGTGGCTAGGGGAGCAGTACTTC. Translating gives CASRQWLGEQYF.

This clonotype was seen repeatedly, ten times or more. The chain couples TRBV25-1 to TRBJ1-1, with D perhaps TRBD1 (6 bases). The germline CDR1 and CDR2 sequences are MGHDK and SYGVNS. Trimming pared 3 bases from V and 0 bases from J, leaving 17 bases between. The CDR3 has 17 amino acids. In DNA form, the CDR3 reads TGTGCCAGCAGTGATACCATGCCAGGGGCGATGAACACTGAAGCTTTCTTT. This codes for CASSDTMPGAMNTEAFF.

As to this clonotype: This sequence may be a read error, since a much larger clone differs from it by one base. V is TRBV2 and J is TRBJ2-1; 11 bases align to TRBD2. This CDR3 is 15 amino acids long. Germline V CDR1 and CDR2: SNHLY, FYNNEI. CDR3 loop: CASSEMTSGNNEQLF. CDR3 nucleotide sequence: TGTGCCAGCAGTGAAATGACTAGCGGGAACAATGAGCAGCTCTTC.

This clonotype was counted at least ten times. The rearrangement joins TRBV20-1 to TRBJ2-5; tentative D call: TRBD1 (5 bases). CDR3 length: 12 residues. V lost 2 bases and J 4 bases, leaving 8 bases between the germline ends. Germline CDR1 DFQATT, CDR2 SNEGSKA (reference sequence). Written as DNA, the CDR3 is TGCAGTGCTAGACAGGGTTCAGAGACCCAGTACTTC. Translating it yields CSARQGSETQYF.

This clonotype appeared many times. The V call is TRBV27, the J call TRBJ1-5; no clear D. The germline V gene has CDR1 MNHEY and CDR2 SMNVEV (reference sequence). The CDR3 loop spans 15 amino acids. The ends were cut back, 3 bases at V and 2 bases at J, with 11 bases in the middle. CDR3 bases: TGTGCCAGCAGTTTTATGTGGGGTGGCAATCAGCCCCAGCATTTT. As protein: CASSFMWGGNQPQHF.

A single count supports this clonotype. CDR3 sequence reads: CASSQAASGMETQYF. The CDR3 region has the DNA TGTGCCAGCAGCCAAGCCGCTAGCGGGATGGAGACCCAGTACTTC. This chain uses TRBV28 with TRBJ2-5; 9 bases line up with TRBD2. The junction had 10 bases not matched to a gene; V was cut back by 6 bases and J by 5 bases. The CDR3 runs 15 residues. The germline V gene encodes CDR1 MDHEN and CDR2 SYDVKM.

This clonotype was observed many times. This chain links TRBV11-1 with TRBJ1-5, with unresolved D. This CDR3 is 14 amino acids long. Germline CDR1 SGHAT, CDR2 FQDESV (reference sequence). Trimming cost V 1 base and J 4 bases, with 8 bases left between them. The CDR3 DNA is TGTGCCAGCAGCTTAGGAATAAGGAATCAGCCCCAGCATTTT. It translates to CASSLGIRNQPQHF. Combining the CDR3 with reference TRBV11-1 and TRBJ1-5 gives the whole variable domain EAEVAQSPRYKITEKSQAVAFWCDPISGHATLYWYRQILGQGPELLVQFQDESVVDDSQLPKDRFSAERLKGVDSTLKIQPAELGDSAMYLCASSLGIRNQPQHFGDGTRLSIL.

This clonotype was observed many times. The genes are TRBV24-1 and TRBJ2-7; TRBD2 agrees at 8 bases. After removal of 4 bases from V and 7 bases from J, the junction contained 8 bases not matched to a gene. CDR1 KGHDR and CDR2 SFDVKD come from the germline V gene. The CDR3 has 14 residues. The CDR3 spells CATSDTSGPEEQYF. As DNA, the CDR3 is TGTGCCACCAGTGACACTAGCGGACCCGAAGAGCAGTACTTC.

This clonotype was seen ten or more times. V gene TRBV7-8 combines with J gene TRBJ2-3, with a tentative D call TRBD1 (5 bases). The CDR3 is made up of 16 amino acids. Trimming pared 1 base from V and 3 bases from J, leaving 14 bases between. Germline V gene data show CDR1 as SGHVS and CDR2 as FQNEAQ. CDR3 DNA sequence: TGTGCCAGCAGCTTAGATAGGGGCCCTCGGACAGATACGCAGTATTTT. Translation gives CASSLDRGPRTDTQYF.

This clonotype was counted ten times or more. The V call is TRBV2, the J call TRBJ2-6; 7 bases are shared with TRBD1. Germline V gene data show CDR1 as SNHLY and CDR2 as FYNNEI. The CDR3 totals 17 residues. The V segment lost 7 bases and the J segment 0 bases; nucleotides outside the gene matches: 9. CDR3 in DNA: TGTGCCAGCACCCCCGACGACAGGGCCTCTGGGGCCAACGTCCTGACTTTC. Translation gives CASTPDDRASGANVLTF.